The source of this T cell receptor (beta chain) is a study of blood T cell repertoires in COVID-19. Study-level background: Whether acute or convalescent, the COVID-19 samples came from the United States, Italy and Spain.

The trim removed 7 bases at V and 5 bases at J, leaving 8 bases unmatched. There are 15 residues in the CDR3. Germline V gene lookup returns CDR1 LNHDA and CDR2 SQIVND (reference sequence). Libraries were prepared by immunoSEQ multiplex PCR; TCRdb keeps only in-frame clonotypes and omits some of them. This table holds under 250,000 clones, 70% to 90% found once. The sequencing sample was made of peripheral blood. This receptor was identified in a man older than 75 with acute or convalescent COVID-19. This chain joins TRBV19 and TRBJ1-5, with 10 bases identical to TRBD1. CDR3 residues: CASTSEGQGHQPQHF. The CDR3 bases are TGTGCCAGTACCTCGGAGGGACAGGGGCATCAGCCCCAGCATTTT. Variable domain in full (rest from reference TRBV19 and TRBJ1-5): DGGITQSPKYLFRKEGQNVTLSCEQNLNHDAMYWYRQDPGQGLRLIYYSQIVNDFQKGDIAEGYSVSREKKESFPLTVTSAQKNPTAFYLCASTSEGQGHQPQHFGDGTRLSIL.